One and the same sample provided the 7 T cell receptor beta chains below, sequenced in a study of blood T cell repertoires in COVID-19. The method was immunoSEQ multiplex PCR; TCRdb's version includes in-frame clones alone and lacks a portion of them. The sample includes 100,000 to 150,000 clones, around four fifths of them seen just once. The sample was peripheral blood. The receptors derive from a man aged 40-55 years with active or convalescent COVID-19.

The V call is TRBV19, the J call TRBJ1-5; 7 bases are shared with TRBD1. Losses at the gene ends were 1 base for V and 4 bases for J; bases not matched to a gene: 7. CDR3 size: 16 residues. Per the germline V gene, CDR1 is LNHDA and CDR2 is SQIVND (reference sequence). CDR3 protein: CASSIGDRVRNQPQHF. The CDR3 coding sequence is TGTGCCAGTAGTATAGGCGACAGGGTGCGAAATCAGCCCCAGCATTTT.

The chain combines TRBV14 with TRBJ2-7, with TRBD2 matching over 9 bases. The CDR3 runs 16 residues. V was clipped by 3 bases and J by 4 bases; unmatched bases: 10. Germline-derived CDR1 and CDR2 are SGHDN and FVKESK. CDR3 in DNA: TGTGCCAGCAGCCATGAACCGGGACTAGCTTTATACGAGCAGTACTTC. Its translation is CASSHEPGLALYEQYF.

The chain combines TRBV9 with TRBJ1-1, with TRBD1 identical over 7 bases. Germline CDR1 is SGDLS and CDR2 is YYNGEE. V dropped 4 bases and J dropped 5; count of bases not matched to a gene: 8. There are 14 residues in the CDR3. The CDR3 is CASSPTGVETEAFF. The CDR3 DNA sequence: TGTGCCAGCAGCCCCACAGGGGTAGAAACTGAAGCTTTCTTT.

For this clone: This specimen includes other DNA sequences encoding the same CDR3. The J gene is TRBJ2-7, the V gene TRBV5-1; tentatively, D is TRBD2 (6 bases). V dropped 4 bases and J dropped 0 bases, with 14 bases sitting between them. The CDR3 runs to 15 residues. Germline loops: CDR1 SGHRS, CDR2 YFSETQ. CDR3 sequence (DNA): TGCGCCAGCAGCCCCGGGGGATCGAGCTCCTACGAGCAGTACTTC. Protein: CASSPGGSSSYEQYF.

This rearrangement joins TRBV12-5 to TRBJ2-1; D is possibly TRBD2 (7 bases). The ends were cut back, 2 bases at V and 6 bases at J, with 20 bases in the middle. Germline V gene lookup returns CDR1 LGHNT and CDR2 FRNRAP. The CDR3 has 17 residues. CDR3 DNA: TGTGCTAGTGGTTTGCCACCGAAGGGGGGGGCTGTCAATGAGCAGTTCTTC. Translated, it gives CASGLPPKGGAVNEQFF.

This clone was observed a handful of times. The V call is TRBV7-6, the J call TRBJ1-3; 7 bases match TRBD1. CDR3 size: 15 residues. Trimming took 5 bases from V and 4 from J; bases not matched to a gene: 8. Germline loops: CDR1 SGHVS, CDR2 FNYEAQ. The CDR3 here is CASSRTGAAGNTIYF. CDR3 DNA sequence: TGTGCCAGCAGCCGCACAGGGGCGGCCGGAAACACCATATATTTT.

This clone was counted a single time. The V and J genes are TRBV3-1 (or the pseudogene TRBV3-2) and TRBJ2-4, with D unresolved. V lost 6 bases and J 6 bases, leaving 12 bases between the germline ends. The germline V gene has CDR1 LGHDT and CDR2 YNNKEL (reference sequence). The CDR3 is 13 amino acids. The CDR3 sequence is CASRNSQRNIQYF. The CDR3 DNA follows: TGTGCCAGCAGAAACTCTCAACGAAACATTCAGTACTTC.